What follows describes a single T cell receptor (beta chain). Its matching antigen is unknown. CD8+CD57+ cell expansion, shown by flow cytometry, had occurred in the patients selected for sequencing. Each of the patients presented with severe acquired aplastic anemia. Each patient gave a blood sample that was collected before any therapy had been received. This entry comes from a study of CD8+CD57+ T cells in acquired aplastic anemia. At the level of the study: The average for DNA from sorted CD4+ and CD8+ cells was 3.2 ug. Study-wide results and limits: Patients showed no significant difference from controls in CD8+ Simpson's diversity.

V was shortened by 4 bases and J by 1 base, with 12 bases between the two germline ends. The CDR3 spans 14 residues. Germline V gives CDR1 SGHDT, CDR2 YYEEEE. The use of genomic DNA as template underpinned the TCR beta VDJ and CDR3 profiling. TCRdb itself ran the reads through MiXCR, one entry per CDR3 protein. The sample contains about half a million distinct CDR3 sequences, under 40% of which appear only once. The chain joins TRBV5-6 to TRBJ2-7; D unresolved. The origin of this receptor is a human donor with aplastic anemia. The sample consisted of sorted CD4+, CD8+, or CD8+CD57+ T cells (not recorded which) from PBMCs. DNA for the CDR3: TGTGCCAGCAGCCCTTATTGGGGATCCTACGAGCAGTACTTC. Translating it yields CASSPYWGSYEQYF.